These 3 T cell receptor beta chains share one sample of origin, sequenced in a study of blood T cell repertoires in COVID-19. Sequencing was performed with immunoSEQ multiplex PCR; in TCRdb, only in-frame clones are kept and a portion is missing. The sample lists hundreds of thousands of clones, under 90% occurring once. Sequenced input: PBMCs or T cells enriched from blood (not recorded which). These receptors all stem from a man younger than 45 who had recovered from COVID-19.

This clone was seen only a few times. This rearrangement joins TRBV7-8 to TRBJ2-1; 8 nucleotides agree with TRBD2. The CDR3 spans 14 residues. Germline V CDR1 and CDR2: SGHVS, FQNEAQ. The junction had 7 bases not matched to a gene; V was cut back by 5 bases and J by 7 bases. CDR3 residues: CASSTGLVSNEQFF. Written as DNA, the CDR3 is TGTGCCAGCAGCACGGGACTAGTCAGTAATGAGCAGTTCTTC. Variable domain in full (rest from reference TRBV7-8 and TRBJ2-1): GAGVSQSPRYKVAKRGQDVALRCDPISGHVSLFWYQQALGQGPEFLTYFQNEAQLDKSGLPSDRFFAERPEGSVSTLKIQRTQQEDSAVYLCASSTGLVSNEQFFGPGTRLTVL.

The rearrangement links TRBV7-2 to TRBJ1-5; 9 nucleotides line up with TRBD1. The V gene's germline CDR1 is SGHTA and CDR2 FQGNSA. The CDR3 has 15 residues. Trimming cost V 2 bases and J 7 bases; bases outside gene matches: 6. The CDR3 sequence: CASSLNTGGLQPQHF. In DNA, the CDR3 is TGTGCCAGCAGCTTAAACACAGGGGGCCTACAGCCCCAGCATTTT. The variable domain in full, with the rest retrieved from reference TRBV7-2 and TRBJ1-5, is GAGVSQSPSNKVTEKGKDVELRCDPISGHTALYWYRQSLGQGLEFLIYFQGNSAPDKSGLPSDRFSAERTGGSVSTLTIQRTQQEDSAVYLCASSLNTGGLQPQHFGDGTRLSIL.

The CDR3 loop is CASSANKQGENQPQHF. CDR3 sequence (DNA): TGTGCCAGCAGCGCAAATAAACAGGGGGAGAATCAGCCCCAGCATTTT. V usage is TRBV2 and J usage is TRBJ1-5; TRBD1 agrees at 8 bases. The V gene end was trimmed by 6 bases and the J gene end by 4 bases; junction bases not matched to a gene: 11. The germline CDR1 and CDR2 sequences are SNHLY and FYNNEI. CDR3 length: 16 residues.